The 10 T cell receptor beta chains below were found in one sample sequenced in a study of regulatory T cells in long-lasting Graves disease. Arm-PCR with iRepertoire HTBI primers amplified the CDR3 regions for these TCR beta libraries. TCRdb reprocessed the multiplex PCR reads via MiXCR and lists one record per CDR3 protein. This sample yields approximately 690,000 distinct CDR3 sequences, of which 25% to 35% are seen a single time; roughly 40% belongs to the top ten. Specified time point: persistent/refractory GD, antithyroid drugs over 5 years with positive TRAb. Construction of the TCR library relied on RNA isolated from PBMCs. Here the sequenced sample was peripheral blood mononuclear cells (PBMCs), taken when the disease was refractory, from a patient treated with antithyroid drugs. All receptors derive from a female donor with Graves disease.

Here the CDR3 reads CASSLIQAGTGNTIYF. The CDR3 DNA follows: TGTGCCAGCAGCCTCATCCAAGCGGGGACTGGAAACACCATATATTTT. The rearrangement uses TRBV28 and TRBJ1-3; D remains unclear. The CDR3 contains 16 residues. Trimming took 6 bases from V and 2 from J, leaving 17 bases between them. CDR1 MDHEN and CDR2 SYDVKM come from the germline V gene. The full variable domain, with the rest looked up from reference TRBV28 and TRBJ1-3, is DVKVTQSSRYLVKRTGEKVFLECVQDMDHENMFWYRQDPGLGLRLIYFSYDVKMKEKGDIPEGYSVSREKKERFSLILESASTNQTSMYLCASSLIQAGTGNTIYFGEGSWLTVV.

The gene calls are TRBV7-9 and TRBJ1-3; weak D call: TRBD1 (5 bases). CDR1 and CDR2 from the germline V gene are SEHNR and FQNEAQ (reference sequence). The CDR3 covers 18 residues. Deletions cut 1 base from V and 3 bases from J, with 19 bases between. DNA for the CDR3: TGTGCCAGCAGCTTAGAGATCGCGAGGGGTACGAATGGAAACACCATATATTTT. It codes for CASSLEIARGTNGNTIYF.

This clonotype was found many times. The rearrangement joins TRBV2 to TRBJ2-4, with 9 positions matching TRBD2. Losses at the gene ends were 8 bases for V and 3 bases for J; bases not matched to a gene: 11. The CDR3 is made up of 16 amino acids. Germline CDR1 and CDR2: SNHLY and FYNNEI. The CDR3 sequence is CASSKGLALSKNIQYF. CDR3 bases: TGTGCCAGCTCCAAGGGACTAGCTCTCAGCAAAAACATTCAGTACTTC.

This clonotype was counted a few times. The chain combines TRBV12-3 or TRBV12-4 with TRBJ1-1; perhaps TRBD1 as D (5 bases). The V and J ends lost 3 bases and 0 bases respectively, with 14 bases between them. The CDR3 sequence is 16 residues long. CDR3 sequence (DNA): TGTGCCAGCAGTTTGGGGGAAGCTCGCATGAACACTGAAGCTTTCTTT. Translating it yields CASSLGEARMNTEAFF.

This clonotype was recorded a few times. J is TRBJ2-7 and V is TRBV29-1; 8 bases match TRBD1. The CDR3 contains 15 residues. The germline V gene encodes CDR1 SQVTM and CDR2 ANQGSEA. With 3 bases clipped from V and 0 bases from J, the junction kept 7 bases outside the gene matches. CDR3 residues: CSVDGYRGSSYEQYF. Here the CDR3 DNA reads TGCAGCGTTGATGGGTACAGGGGGAGCTCCTACGAGCAGTACTTC.

This clonotype was observed many times. J is TRBJ1-4 and V is TRBV7-3, with D possibly being TRBD1 (6 bases). Between the trimmed V and J ends, which lost 1 base and 5 bases, there was a span of 11 bases. This CDR3 is built from 15 residues. Germline-derived CDR1 and CDR2 are SGHTA and FQGTGA. CDR3 protein: CASSLRDTENEKLFF. The CDR3 nucleotides are TGTGCCAGCAGCTTAAGGGACACGGAAAATGAAAAACTGTTTTTT. Using reference TRBV7-3 and TRBJ1-4 for the parts outside the CDR3, the full variable domain is GAGVSQTPSNKVTEKGKYVELRCDPISGHTALYWYRQSLGQGPEFLIYFQGTGAADDSGLPNDRFFAVRPEGSVSTLKIQRTERGDSAVYLCASSLRDTENEKLFFGSGTQLSVL.

The chain carries TRBV19 and TRBJ2-1; D is possibly TRBD1 or TRBD2 (5 bases each). Trimming shortened V by 4 bases and J by 3 bases, and 13 bases separated the two germline ends. CDR3 length equals 15 residues. CDR1 LNHDA and CDR2 SQIVND come from the germline V gene (reference sequence). CDR3 in DNA: TGTGCCAGTAGTAAGGGCAGGGAGAGCTACAATGAGCAGTTCTTC. Protein: CASSKGRESYNEQFF.

This clonotype was seen ten or more times. This sequence joins TRBV20-1 and TRBJ2-7; TRBD1 matches at 7 bases. With 3 bases clipped from V and 5 bases from J, the junction kept 7 bases outside the gene matches. Germline V CDR1 and CDR2: DFQATT, SNEGSKA (reference sequence). The CDR3 is made up of 13 amino acids. The CDR3 nucleotides are TGCAGTGCTAGCCGACAGGGACCCAACGAGCAGTACTTC. It is translated as CSASRQGPNEQYF.

CDR3 coding DNA: TGTGCCAGCAGCTTAGCTTTCAGGGGGCGGACCTCCATGGATGGCTACACCTTC. Protein sequence: CASSLAFRGRTSMDGYTF. The gene calls are TRBV11-2 and TRBJ1-2; 8 bases map to TRBD1. Germline V gene lookup returns CDR1 SGHAT and CDR2 FQNNGV. The CDR3 has 18 amino acids. With 1 base clipped from V and 6 bases from J, the junction kept 16 bases outside the gene matches. The whole variable domain, remainder taken from reference TRBV11-2 and TRBJ1-2, is EAGVAQSPRYKIIEKRQSVAFWCNPISGHATLYWYQQILGQGPKLLIQFQNNGVVDDSQLPKDRFSAERLKGVDSTLKIQPAKLEDSAVYLCASSLAFRGRTSMDGYTFGSGTRLTVV.

The genes are TRBV7-9 and TRBJ1-1, with D tentatively TRBD1 (5 bases). The V gene lost 5 bases and the J gene lost 1 base, with 17 bases spanning the gap. This CDR3 has 16 residues. In germline, CDR1 is SEHNR, CDR2 FQNEAQ (reference sequence). This CDR3 is CASSPISGTANTEAFF. The CDR3 DNA sequence: TGTGCCAGCAGCCCGATCAGCGGGACGGCGAACACTGAAGCTTTCTTT.